These 18 T cell receptor delta chains came from one sample sequenced in a study of Vδ1+ human thymocytes. Extracted RNA was reverse transcribed into cDNA. Multiplex PCR used pooled V-gene forward primers and a constant-region reverse primer to amplify CDR3s. TCRdb re-processed the multiplex PCR reads using CATT. This table has about 55,000 delta-chain clones, about 16% appearing once. Whole-study results and caveats: Thymic TRG and TRD repertoires appeared highly polyclonal.

These TCRs are of unknown antigen specificity. The source material was Vdelta1+ gamma-delta thymocytes from the thymus. Subset defined: FACS-sorted CD3+ TCRalphabeta- TCRVdelta1+ TCRVdelta2- thymocytes. Every receptor here comes from a boy under two years old who had congenital heart surgery.

The chain combines TRDV1 with TRDJ1; D may correspond to TRDD2 or TRDD3 (5 bases each). The CDR3 extends over 18 amino acids. Germline values: CDR1 TSWWSYY, CDR2 QGS. Trimming removed 4 bases at V and 0 bases at J, with 21 bases between. The CDR3 coding sequence is TGTGCTCTTGGGGCCTACGGACTGGTCCTTTCGTACACCGATAAACTCATCTTT. The encoded protein is CALGAYGLVLSYTDKLIF.

Only one count was recorded for this clone. This rearrangement joins TRDV1 to TRDJ1; a possible D gene is TRDD3 (5 bases). The V gene lost 5 bases and the J gene lost 0 bases, with 28 bases spanning the gap. Germline CDR1 reads TSWWSYY; CDR2 reads QGS. This CDR3 is 20 amino acids long. This CDR3 is CALGMSGDCSPFQYTDKLIF. The CDR3, as DNA: TGTGCTCTTGGGATGTCCGGGGACTGCTCGCCGTTCCAGTACACCGATAAACTCATCTTT.

This chain connects TRDV1 to TRDJ1, with a possible D match to TRDD2 (6 bases). CDR1 and CDR2 from the germline V gene are TSWWSYY and QGS. The CDR3 is 19 residues long. V was trimmed by 1 base and J by 0 bases, leaving 21 bases between them. CDR3 in DNA: TGTGCTCTTGGGGAACGCCCATCCTACCCTGGGAAGTACACCGATAAACTCATCTTT. Encoded protein: CALGERPSYPGKYTDKLIF.

The rearrangement uses TRDV1 and TRDJ1, with TRDD3 matching 7 bases. With 0 bases clipped from V and 2 bases from J, the junction kept 15 bases outside the gene matches. Germline CDR1 is TSWWSYY and CDR2 is QGS. The CDR3 has 19 residues. The CDR3: CALGELWENGGTSTDKLIF. The CDR3 coding sequence is TGTGCTCTTGGGGAACTTTGGGAGAATGGGGGAACATCGACCGATAAACTCATCTTT.

This clone was observed a handful of times. The chain combines TRDV1 with TRDJ1, with 7 bases lining up with TRDD3. This CDR3 comprises 15 residues. Per germline, CDR1 TSWWSYY and CDR2 QGS. The V and J ends lost 1 base and 0 bases, in that order; junction bases with no gene match: 2. The CDR3 region is CALGERGDYTDKLIF. The CDR3, as DNA: TGTGCTCTTGGGGAACGGGGGGATTACACCGATAAACTCATCTTT.

This clone has only a few counts. V and J are TRDV1 and TRDJ1, with 12 bases aligning to TRDD3. V gave up 0 bases and J gave up 0 bases; unmatched junction bases: 17. This CDR3 comprises 22 residues. Germline V gene sequence: CDR1 TSWWSYY, CDR2 QGS. The CDR3 region is CALGELQPYWGIPPMYTDKLIF. CDR3 nucleotides: TGTGCTCTTGGGGAACTTCAGCCGTACTGGGGGATACCCCCTATGTACACCGATAAACTCATCTTT.

The chain combines TRDV1 with TRDJ1; 7 positions agree with TRDD3. J lost 0 bases, V lost 1 base, and 38 bases had no gene match. The CDR3 length is 27 residues. In germline, CDR1 is TSWWSYY, CDR2 QGS. DNA of the CDR3: TGTGCTCTTGGGGAACCAGGACGGGCCTCCTATCTTCGGATGTCGAGGAGGGATACCCAGTACACCGATAAACTCATCTTT. Its protein product is CALGEPGRASYLRMSRRDTQYTDKLIF.

The chain combines TRDV2 with TRDJ1; D not certain. The CDR3 runs 15 residues. CDR1 and CDR2 (germline): GEAIGNYY, EKD. V was pared by 1 base and J by 0 bases, with 11 bases between. The CDR3 protein is CACDTHLGDTDKLIF. CDR3 sequence (DNA): TGTGCCTGTGACACGCACTTGGGAGACACCGATAAACTCATCTTT.

This clone was counted between two and nine times. V is TRDV1 and J is TRDJ1; the match to TRDD3 covers 9 bases. CDR1 and CDR2 (germline): TSWWSYY, QGS. CDR3 size: 25 residues. V was clipped by 6 bases and J by 0 bases; unmatched bases: 35. The CDR3 region is CALGPKKRRKRGAGDTRPYTDKLIF. As DNA, the CDR3 is TGTGCTCTTGGACCCAAAAAGCGACGGAAGCGGGGTGCGGGGGATACTAGGCCCTACACCGATAAACTCATCTTT.

The chain couples TRDV1 to TRDJ1; 11 nucleotides line up with TRDD3. This CDR3 is built from 24 residues. With 6 bases clipped from V and 2 bases from J, the junction kept 32 bases outside the gene matches. Germline V gene lookup returns CDR1 TSWWSYY and CDR2 QGS. CDR3 nucleotide sequence: TGTGCTCTTGGCCCCCTTTCCTGTCAACCCCTACTATCGCTGGGGGATACTGGTACCGATAAACTCATCTTT. Translating it yields CALGPLSCQPLLSLGDTGTDKLIF.

The chain carries TRDV1 and TRDJ1; 12 nucleotides line up with TRDD3. Germline CDR1 reads TSWWSYY; CDR2 reads QGS. The CDR3 spans 17 residues. V dropped 0 bases and J dropped 7; count of bases not matched to a gene: 9. The CDR3 here is CALGELRVWGIRGKLIF. Here the CDR3 DNA reads TGTGCTCTTGGGGAACTCCGGGTCTGGGGGATACGGGGTAAACTCATCTTT.

This clone came up a few times. The chain carries TRDV1 and TRDJ1; 10 bases are shared with TRDD3. This CDR3 region has 20 residues. V dropped 6 bases and J dropped 0; count of bases not matched to a gene: 19. Germline-derived CDR1 and CDR2 are TSWWSYY and QGS. The CDR3 DNA reads as TGTGCTCTTGGCGCCATATACCACTGGGGGATTAGGGGAAACACCGATAAACTCATCTTT. This codes for CALGAIYHWGIRGNTDKLIF.

V is TRDV1 and J is TRDJ1, with D possibly called TRDD2 or TRDD3 (5 bases each). CDR3 length: 23 residues. The germline CDR1 and CDR2 sequences are TSWWSYY and QGS. The germline V and J ends were trimmed by 0 bases and 0 bases, with 32 bases remaining between them. The CDR3 reads CALGELFAYNFPAGDPYTDKLIF. CDR3 in DNA: TGTGCTCTTGGGGAACTTTTCGCTTATAACTTCCCTGCCGGGGACCCGTACACCGATAAACTCATCTTT.

V is TRDV1 and J is TRDJ1; 8 bases align to TRDD3. J was trimmed by 1 base and V by 1 base; bases with no gene match: 26. CDR1 and CDR2 (germline): TSWWSYY, QGS. This CDR3 is 23 amino acids long. The CDR3 protein is CALGEPLVVYLPGIPGPTDKLIF. The DNA for the CDR3 is TGTGCTCTTGGGGAACCCCTAGTCGTCTACCTTCCGGGGATACCAGGACCCACCGATAAACTCATCTTT.

This clone was found a few times. The J gene is TRDJ1, the V gene TRDV1, with a weak D call TRDD3 (6 bases). In germline, CDR1 is TSWWSYY, CDR2 QGS. This CDR3 has 17 amino acids. V dropped 1 base and J dropped 8 bases, with 23 bases sitting between them. CDR3 DNA: TGTGCTCTTGGGGAACGCGGAAAGGGGTACTGGGCCTTAAAACTCATCTTT. It codes for CALGERGKGYWALKLIF.

The chain links TRDV1 to TRDJ1, with D possibly TRDD2 on 5 matching bases. Deletions cut 9 bases from V and 0 bases from J, with 20 bases between. CDR1 and CDR2 (germline): TSWWSYY, QGS. This CDR3 region has 16 residues. DNA of the CDR3: TGTGCTCTCTTCCCCCTCGGATGCCATTACACCGATAAACTCATCTTT. It translates to CALFPLGCHYTDKLIF.

For this clone: Other DNA sequences in the same sample also yield this CDR3. The chain recombines TRDV1 with TRDJ1; 10 bases are shared with TRDD3. V trimming: 0 bases; J trimming: 3 bases; junction bases outside the gene matches: 4. The length of the CDR3 is 16 residues. Germline V lookup: CDR1 TSWWSYY, CDR2 QGS. CDR3 coding DNA: TGTGCTCTTGGGGAACTAGGACTGGGGGATTCCGATAAACTCATCTTT. As protein: CALGELGLGDSDKLIF.

This clone was counted between two and nine times. J is TRDJ1 and V is TRDV1, with 10 positions matching TRDD3. Looked up from germline, CDR1 is TSWWSYY and CDR2 is QGS. V lost 5 bases to trimming and J lost 1 base; unmatched junction nucleotides: 19. This CDR3 is built from 20 residues. Here the CDR3 reads CALGNTWHWGMGLSTDKLIF. The CDR3 region has the DNA TGTGCTCTTGGGAACACTTGGCACTGGGGGATGGGCCTGAGCACCGATAAACTCATCTTT.